This entry is about one T cell receptor (beta chain). Its antigen remains unknown. The sample belongs to a study of T cells in localized non-small cell lung cancer. Germline V CDR1 and CDR2: KGHSH, LQKENI. This CDR3 is 16 amino acids long. V shed 3 bases and J 9 bases; nucleotides not matched to a gene: 8. Method: immunoSEQ multiplex PCR; TCRdb's copy keeps in-frame clones and lacks some. The data show under 40,000 clones, about 78% seen once. Study-wide results and caveats: Only one tumor region went through sequencing, so heterogeneity may still be there. Tumor trailed uninvolved adjacent lung in T cell clonality, which peaked there. Those with higher blood T cell density had longer overall survival. Adjacent lung exhibited a median of 57 among the 100 most abundant tumor clones.

The source material was peripheral blood, sampled before any cancer treatment. This chain connects TRBV18 to TRBJ2-1; 13 nucleotides line up with TRBD2. The receptor comes from an older male donor with stage II squamous cell lung carcinoma. The CDR3 here is CASSPSTSGGAGEQFF. In DNA, the CDR3 is TGTGCCAGCTCACCGTCCACTAGCGGGGGGGCAGGTGAGCAGTTCTTC.